This T cell receptor beta chain was found in a study of shared clonotypes between healthy human individuals. Study-level points and caveats: Naive subsets generally had larger estimated richness than memory subsets.

With 5 bases removed from V and 0 bases from J, the gap between germline ends came to 2 bases. Germline CDR1 MNHNS, CDR2 SASEGT. CDR3 size: 12 residues. The genomic DNA of each subset was split evenly across several immunoSEQ plates. Replicate PCRs run on sorted subsets employed 200 ng DNA, 25,000 to 35,000 T cell genomes. The protocol was immunoSEQ multiplex PCR, while the TCRdb copy is restricted to in-frame clones and leaves out a portion. Altogether more than 2 million clones are present, roughly 93% being singletons, with the ten largest covering about 1.7%. CD45RO-negative, CCR7-positively selected cells formed the naive CD8 fraction, excluding terminally differentiated effector memory CD45RA+ cells. As to this clone: Its antigen is not known.

The sample comprised naive CD8+ T cells from PBMCs. This chain uses TRBV6-1 with TRBJ1-5; D uncertain. The receptor's source is a man between 18 and 35 years old in good health. Some clones in this sample may be carry-over from other donors' samples. CDR3 protein: CASSHSNQPQHF. The CDR3 nucleotides read TGTGCCAGCAGTCATAGCAATCAGCCCCAGCATTTT.